Here is one T cell receptor (beta chain) with its context. Antigen: not known. This sample is part of a study of T cell responses to AZD1222 COVID-19 vaccine. Study-wide background: Doses given second, at about 4 or about 12 weeks, were pooled.

The protocol was immunoSEQ multiplex PCR, while the TCRdb copy is restricted to in-frame clones and leaves out a portion. This table holds some 100,000 clones, about 88% found once. Broader study findings: Sampling that yielded the repertoires occurred only after the peak T cell response. Seropositivity was recorded at baseline in only 6 or 7 AZD1222 recipients.

This receptor was taken from an adult in good health. Sequences were derived from peripheral blood, sampled on day 0 of AZD1222 vaccination.

Here the CDR3 reads CASSLQGANQPQHF. The CDR3 nucleotides read TGTGCCAGCAGCCTACAGGGGGCCAATCAGCCCCAGCATTTT. The rearrangement links TRBV6-5 to TRBJ1-5; 9 bases line up with TRBD1. J gave up 3 bases and V 6 bases, and 3 bases lay outside the gene matches. This CDR3 contains 14 residues. Germline V gives CDR1 MNHEY, CDR2 SVGAGI.